Detailed here is one T cell receptor beta chain. Data came from immunoSEQ multiplex PCR; TCRdb stores just in-frame clones and leaves some out. The sample holds 250,000 to 350,000 clones, about 85% seen once. This sample was included in a study of blood T cell repertoires in COVID-19. During active infection, Seattle patients enrolled and were then monitored through disease. Germline V gene data show CDR1 as MNHNS and CDR2 as SASEGT. The CDR3 totals 16 residues. V was clipped by 4 bases and J by 3 bases; unmatched bases: 12. The sequence came from a human donor with COVID-19, enrolled during active disease. The donor label of this sample is uncertain. Material for sequencing was peripheral blood. The chain combines TRBV6-1 with TRBJ2-7, with 7 positions matching TRBD2. For the CDR3, the DNA is TGTGCCAGCAGTGTTATCGGACTAGAGACTAACTACGAGCAGTACTTC. It yields the protein CASSVIGLETNYEQYF.